Following are 17 T cell receptor beta chains from one sample sequenced in a study of CD8+CD57+ T cells in acquired aplastic anemia. Patients chosen for sequencing had shown CD8+CD57+ cell expansion by flow cytometry. Genomic DNA constituted the template upon which TCR beta VDJ and CDR3 profiling was performed. One entry per CDR3 protein results from TCRdb running MiXCR on the reads. Of about 200,000 distinct CDR3 sequences in the sample, 65% were seen once. Sequences were obtained from sorted CD4+, CD8+, or CD8+CD57+ T cells (not recorded which) from PBMCs. The receptors derive from a human donor with aplastic anemia.

A remark on this clonotype: The junction shows a germline mismatch at one end, possibly a read error. The chain combines TRBV20-1 with TRBJ2-3; perhaps TRBD1 as D (7 bases). From germline, CDR1 is DFQATT and CDR2 SNEGSKA (reference sequence). The CDR3 is 15 residues long. CDR3 DNA sequence: TGCAGTGCCATCAGGGGGGCGGGTAGCACAGGTACGCAGTATTTT. As protein: CSAIRGAGSTGTQYF.

A few counts support this clonotype. The V call is TRBV7-9, the J call TRBJ2-7, with D possibly being TRBD1 (5 bases). Trimming cost V 5 bases and J 2 bases, with 16 bases left between them. Germline assignment: CDR1 SEHNR and CDR2 FQNEAQ (reference sequence). The CDR3 is made up of 15 amino acids. In DNA, the CDR3 is TGTGCCAGCAGCACTCGCCACGAAGGGGCCTACGAGCAGTACTTC. This sequence encodes CASSTRHEGAYEQYF.

The chain employs TRBV20-1 and TRBJ2-1; no reliable D call. The CDR3 is 14 residues long. CDR1 and CDR2 (germline): DFQATT, SNEGSKA (reference sequence). Trimming left V 4 bases short and J 8 bases short, with 18 bases between. The CDR3 DNA reads as TGCAGTGCTACCTTAGGTGGGGAAGGCGATGAGCAGTTCTTC. Its translation: CSATLGGEGDEQFF.

The chain uses TRBV7-8 and TRBJ2-5; D is uncertain. CDR3 length equals 14 residues. Trimming removed 2 bases from V and 4 bases from J, with 11 bases in between. Germline V gene data show CDR1 as SGHVS and CDR2 as FQNEAQ. In DNA, the CDR3 is TGTGCCAGCAGCTTACTACGAAAAGGAGAGACCCAGTACTTC. As protein: CASSLLRKGETQYF.

This clonotype was seen repeatedly, ten times or more. This rearrangement joins TRBV19 to TRBJ1-2, with TRBD1 matching 9 bases. The length of the CDR3 is 15 residues. Germline V gene lookup returns CDR1 LNHDA and CDR2 SQIVND (reference sequence). V gave up 4 bases and J gave up 2 bases; unmatched junction bases: 5. The CDR3 loop is CASSTTGGQNYGYTF. CDR3 in DNA: TGTGCCAGTAGTACCACAGGGGGCCAGAACTATGGCTACACCTTC.

With respect to this clonotype: Compared with germline, one end of the junction differs, possibly owing to a read error. The V and J genes are TRBV5-1 and TRBJ2-7, with D possibly TRBD2 on 7 matching bases. The germline CDR1 and CDR2 sequences are SGHRS and YFSETQ. The CDR3 totals 15 residues. This chain's CDR3 is CASSQDLGGAYEQYF. Written as DNA, the CDR3 is TGTGCCAGCAGCCAAGACCTTGGGGGGGCGTACGAGCAGTACTTC.

The rearrangement links TRBV6-1 to TRBJ1-1, with D tentatively TRBD1 (6 bases). Germline V gene sequence: CDR1 MNHNS, CDR2 SASEGT. The CDR3 contains 13 residues. Trimming took off 7 bases at V and 1 base at J, with 10 bases between the two ends. The CDR3 loop is CASKGGTNTEAFF. The CDR3 region has the DNA TGTGCCAGCAAAGGGGGGACGAACACTGAAGCTTTCTTT.

The chain links TRBV19 to TRBJ1-1; D uncertain. The CDR3 contains 15 residues. The V end lost 3 bases, the J end lost 0 bases, and 11 bases lay between the germline ends. The germline V gene has CDR1 LNHDA and CDR2 SQIVND (reference sequence). The CDR3 DNA reads as TGTGCCAGTAGTATGGGTCATTCCATGAACACTGAAGCTTTCTTT. It encodes CASSMGHSMNTEAFF.

The chain links TRBV11-2 to TRBJ2-3; D remains ambiguous. Deletions cut 1 base from V and 0 bases from J, with 11 bases between. Germline-derived CDR1 and CDR2 are SGHAT and FQNNGV. CDR3 length: 16 amino acids. CDR3 sequence: CASSLVRRISTDTQYF. CDR3 nucleotides: TGTGCCAGCAGCTTAGTAAGGCGGATTAGCACAGATACGCAGTATTTT.

The chain couples TRBV11-2 to TRBJ1-1; TRBD1 is a possible D gene (5 bases). The ends were cut back, 5 bases at V and 1 base at J, with 14 bases in the middle. This CDR3 has 15 amino acids. Per the germline V gene, CDR1 is SGHAT and CDR2 is FQNNGV. CDR3 protein: CASSAEGRWNTEAFF. Written as DNA, the CDR3 is TGTGCCAGCAGCGCGGAGGGACGGTGGAACACTGAAGCTTTCTTT.

Worth noting for this clonotype: The junction departs from the called germline gene at one end, perhaps through a read error. The chain is built from TRBV6-4 and TRBJ2-3, with D possibly being TRBD2 (5 bases). This CDR3 spans 14 amino acids. Germline lookup yields CDR1 MRHNA and CDR2 SNTAGT. As DNA, the CDR3 is TGTGCCCGCAGTGACTCGAGCGGCGCAGATACGCAGTATTTT. Translating gives CARSDSSGADTQYF.

DNA for the CDR3: TGTGCCATCAGAGGGGCGAACACTGAAGCTTTCTTT. Its protein is CAIRGANTEAFF. This chain connects TRBV10-3 to TRBJ1-1, with D maybe TRBD1 (5 bases). Trimming pared 6 bases from V and 1 base from J, leaving 6 bases between. The germline V gene has CDR1 ENHRY and CDR2 SYGVKD. CDR3 length: 12 residues.

The chain links TRBV29-1 to TRBJ2-7, with D tentatively TRBD2 (5 bases). V dropped 5 bases and J dropped 6 bases, with 14 bases sitting between them. The CDR3 has 12 amino acids. The germline CDR1 and CDR2 sequences are SQVTM and ANQGSEA. Here the CDR3 DNA reads TGCAGCGTTCCCACTAGAGCCGGCGAGCAGTACTTC. This gives the protein CSVPTRAGEQYF.

This clonotype appeared a few times. The V call is TRBV20-1, the J call TRBJ2-7; 12 nucleotides match TRBD1. After removal of 2 bases from V and 7 bases from J, the junction contained 6 bases not matched to a gene. Germline CDR1 DFQATT, CDR2 SNEGSKA (reference sequence). The CDR3 is 14 residues long. The CDR3 reads CSARWGQGAGEQYF. The CDR3 DNA follows: TGCAGTGCTAGATGGGGACAGGGGGCGGGGGAGCAGTACTTC.

V is TRBV7-9 and J is TRBJ2-7, with 8 bases identical to TRBD2. The CDR3 loop spans 13 amino acids. CDR1 is SEHNR, CDR2 FQNEAQ, per germline (reference sequence). J was trimmed by 4 bases and V by 4 bases; bases with no gene match: 3. CDR3 in amino acids: CASSSRGGYEQYF. As DNA, the CDR3 is TGTGCCAGCAGCTCCCGGGGGGGGTACGAGCAGTACTTC.

The chain carries TRBV15 and TRBJ1-5; D not certain. V was cut by 1 base and J by 0 bases, with 10 bases left in between. From germline, CDR1 is LNHNV and CDR2 YYDKDF (reference sequence). CDR3 length: 16 amino acids. The CDR3 region has the DNA TGTGCCACCAGCAGAGTAGGCAGCGATAGCAATCAGCCCCAGCATTTT. As protein: CATSRVGSDSNQPQHF. Combining the CDR3 with reference TRBV15 and TRBJ1-5 gives the whole variable domain DAMVIQNPRYQVTQFGKPVTLSCSQTLNHNVMYWYQQKSSQAPKLLFHYYDKDFNNEADTPDNFQSRRPNTSFCFLDIRSPGLGDTAMYLCATSRVGSDSNQPQHFGDGTRLSIL.

The chain joins TRBV5-1 to TRBJ2-3, with 11 bases aligning to TRBD1. This CDR3 spans 16 amino acids. CDR1 is SGHRS, CDR2 YFSETQ, per germline. V lost 3 bases to trimming and J lost 4 bases; unmatched junction nucleotides: 7. The chain's CDR3 is CASSYWRTGGPDTQYF. The CDR3 nucleotides are TGCGCCAGCAGCTACTGGAGGACAGGGGGCCCAGATACGCAGTATTTT.